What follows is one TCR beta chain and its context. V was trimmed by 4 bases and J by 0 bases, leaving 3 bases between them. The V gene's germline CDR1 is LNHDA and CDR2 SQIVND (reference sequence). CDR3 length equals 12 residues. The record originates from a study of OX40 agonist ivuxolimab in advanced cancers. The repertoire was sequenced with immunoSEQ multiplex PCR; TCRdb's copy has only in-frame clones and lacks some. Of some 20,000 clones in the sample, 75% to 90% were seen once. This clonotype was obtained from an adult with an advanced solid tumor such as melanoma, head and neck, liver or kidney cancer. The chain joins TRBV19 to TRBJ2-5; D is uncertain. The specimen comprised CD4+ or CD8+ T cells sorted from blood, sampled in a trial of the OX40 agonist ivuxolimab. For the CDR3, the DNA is TGTGCCAGTAGTAGGTACCAAGAGACCCAGTACTTC. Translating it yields CASSRYQETQYF.